This is a list of T cell receptor beta chains from one sample in a study of T cell responses to AZD1222 COVID-19 vaccine. Using immunoSEQ multiplex PCR, the repertoire was profiled, and TCRdb retains in-frame clones only, with some absent. The table has 110,000 to 150,000 clones, 92% seen once; the top ten hold 1.9%. Sequences were derived from peripheral blood, sampled on day 0 of AZD1222 vaccination. Source of these receptors: an adult in good health. Both conserved end residues are part of each CDR3. The D gene is left open where the match is weak. Clone sizes are given selectively: once, few, many, or a class where the clone is expanded.

V: TRBV7-9; D: -; J: TRBJ2-1; size: -; DNA: TGTGCCAGCAGCTTAGTTCAGGGCCCCACTTACAATGAGCAGTTCTTC; CDR3: CASSLVQGPTYNEQFF
V: TRBV15; D: -; J: TRBJ2-2; size: -; DNA: TGTGCCACCAGTTTTGGCCTGACCGGGGAGCTGTTTTTT; CDR3: CATSFGLTGELFF
V: TRBV10-3; D: -; J: TRBJ2-2; size: -; DNA: TGTGCCATCAGTCAAACGGACAGACAGACCGGGGAGCTGTTTTTT; CDR3: CAISQTDRQTGELFF
V: TRBV6-1; D: -; J: TRBJ2-3; size: once; DNA: TGTGCCAGCAGTGAACAGGGCACAGATACGCAGTATTTT; CDR3: CASSEQGTDTQYF
V: TRBV12-5; D: -; J: TRBJ2-5; size: -; DNA: TGTGCTAGTGGTTTGGACCTTTGGCGAGGAGAGACCCAGTACTTC; CDR3: CASGLDLWRGETQYF
V: TRBV7-2; D: TRBD2; J: TRBJ2-3; size: -; DNA: TGTGCCAGCAGCGACCTAGCGGGGGCCCTCACAGATACGCAGTATTTT; CDR3: CASSDLAGALTDTQYF
V: TRBV21-1; D: -; J: TRBJ1-6; size: -; DNA: TGTGCCAGCAGCAAGGAAAGGGGGACAGGGGATATTGATTCACCCCTCCACTTT; CDR3: CASSKERGTGDIDSPLHF
V: TRBV12-3/TRBV12-4; D: -; J: TRBJ1-4; size: -; DNA: TGTGCCAGCAGTTCTTATGAAAAACTGTTTTTT; CDR3: CASSSYEKLFF
V: TRBV5-4; D: TRBD1; J: TRBJ2-7; size: -; DNA: TGTGCCAGCAGCTTGAGTGGGACAGGGTTCTTAGAGCAGTACTTC; CDR3: CASSLSGTGFLEQYF
V: TRBV5-4; D: TRBD2; J: TRBJ2-1; size: -; DNA: TGTGCCAGCAGCTTCGGTACTAGCGGGGAAAATGAGCAGTTCTTC; CDR3: CASSFGTSGENEQFF
V: TRBV4-3; D: -; J: TRBJ2-3; size: -; DNA: TGCGCCAGCAGCCAAGATAACTCAGTGGATACGCAGTATTTT; CDR3: CASSQDNSVDTQYF
V: TRBV4-2; D: TRBD1; J: TRBJ1-1; size: -; DNA: TGTGCCAGCAGCCACGCCGGACAGGGGCAGGGAACTGAAGCTTTCTTT; CDR3: CASSHAGQGQGTEAFF
V: TRBV10-1; D: TRBD1; J: TRBJ1-1; size: -; DNA: TGCGCCAGCATCGGGGACAGGGGAACTTTCTTT; CDR3: CASIGDRGTFF
V: TRBV6-2/TRBV6-3; D: -; J: TRBJ1-6; size: -; DNA: TGTGCCAGCTGCCTTCAGGGTGATTCACCCCTCCACTTT; CDR3: CASCLQGDSPLHF
V: TRBV28; D: -; J: TRBJ1-6; size: -; DNA: TGTGCCAGCAGTTCGCCGGGACGAGAACGGTCACCCCTCCACTTT; CDR3: CASSSPGRERSPLHF
V: TRBV5-4; D: -; J: TRBJ2-4; size: -; DNA: TGTGCCAGCAGCTTCCCGGGGGCCAAAAACATTCAGTACTTC; CDR3: CASSFPGAKNIQYF
V: TRBV2; D: -; J: TRBJ2-1; size: -; DNA: TGTGCCAGCACCCTCGGGGTGGGGCCCAATGAGCAGTTCTTC; CDR3: CASTLGVGPNEQFF
V: TRBV4-3; D: -; J: TRBJ2-3; size: -; DNA: TGCGCCAGCAGCCAAGACCTAGCAATGGATACGCAGTATTTT; CDR3: CASSQDLAMDTQYF
V: TRBV28; D: -; J: TRBJ2-7; size: -; DNA: TGTGCCAGCAGGTATGCCGAGGGGCAGTACTTC; CDR3: CASRYAEGQYF
V: TRBV28; D: -; J: TRBJ2-7; size: -; DNA: TGTGCCAGCAGTTTTCGCATCTACGAGCAGTACTTC; CDR3: CASSFRIYEQYF
V: TRBV28; D: -; J: TRBJ1-2; size: once; DNA: TGTGCCAGCAGCCCCGGTGGGTTACGAGGCTACACCTTC; CDR3: CASSPGGLRGYTF
V: TRBV6-4; D: TRBD1; J: TRBJ1-6; size: -; DNA: TGTGCCAGCAGTGCCGGGACAGGAGATAATTCACCCCTCCACTTT; CDR3: CASSAGTGDNSPLHF